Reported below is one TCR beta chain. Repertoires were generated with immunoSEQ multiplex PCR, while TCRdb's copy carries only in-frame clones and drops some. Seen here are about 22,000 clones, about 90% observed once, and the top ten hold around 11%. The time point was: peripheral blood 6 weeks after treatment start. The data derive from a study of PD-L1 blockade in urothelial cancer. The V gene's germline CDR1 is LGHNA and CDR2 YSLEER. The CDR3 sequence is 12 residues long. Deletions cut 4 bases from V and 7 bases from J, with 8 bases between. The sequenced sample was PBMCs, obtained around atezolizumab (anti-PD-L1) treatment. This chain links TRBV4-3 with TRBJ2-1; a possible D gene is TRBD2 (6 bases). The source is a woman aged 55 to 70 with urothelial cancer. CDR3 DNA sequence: TGCGCCAGCAGCCCCGCGGGGAATGAGCAGTTCTTC. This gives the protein CASSPAGNEQFF.